This entry is about one T cell receptor beta chain. Antigen: not known. Researchers collected approximately 9.5 milliliters of peripheral blood from every single donor. The second PCR ran about 6 to 12 cycles with a sample-barcoded 5' primer and J-beta primers. TCRdb re-called the 5' RACE reads with MiXCR, one entry per CDR3 protein. The table includes 1.5 million or so distinct CDR3 sequences, around 39% detected once. This entry belongs to a study of blood T cells in healthy people across ages. Study-wide points: Estimates based on one million T cells were treated as lower bounds. Significant beta diversity loss was already apparent by age around 40, declining roughly linearly.

Germline V gene data show CDR1 as MNHEY and CDR2 as SVGEGT. The junction had 4 bases not matched to a gene; V was cut back by 2 bases and J by 5 bases. The CDR3 spans 14 residues. This clonotype was sampled from a woman between 18 and 29 years old in good health. Sequencing was carried out using blood. The rearrangement links TRBV6-2 or TRBV6-3 to TRBJ2-7, with TRBD2 matching over 9 bases. Here the CDR3 DNA reads TGTGCCAGCAGTTACGCGGGGGGGCCAAACGAGCAGTACTTC. As protein: CASSYAGGPNEQYF.